Presented here are 12 T cell receptor beta chains from one specimen sequenced in a study of human T cells and chemical hapten exposure. One entry per CDR3 protein, called by TCRdb with MiXCR from the RACE reads. The table includes about 92,000 distinct CDR3 sequences, approximately 11% detected once. Regarding time point: patch test 3, about 24 weeks after DPC sensitization. Specified treatment: therapeutic diphenylcyclopropenone sensitization with weekly scalp DPC. This sample comprised whole blood, obtained in connection with sensitization to the hapten diphenylcyclopropenone (DPC). The origin of the receptors is a woman in her 30s with alopecia areata. Some clones in this sample may be carry-over from other donors' samples.

This clonotype was seen ten or more times. This chain uses TRBV5-1 with TRBJ2-1; 7 nucleotides match TRBD2. This CDR3 is 13 amino acids long. V lost 3 bases to trimming and J lost 4 bases; unmatched junction nucleotides: 1. Germline lookup yields CDR1 SGHRS and CDR2 YFSETQ. Here the CDR3 reads CASSYGGYNEQFF. CDR3 bases: TGCGCCAGCAGCTACGGGGGGTACAATGAGCAGTTCTTC.

Ten or more counts support this clonotype. The V and J genes are TRBV3-1 and TRBJ2-7; perhaps TRBD2 as D (5 bases). Germline V gene data show CDR1 as LGHDT and CDR2 as YNNKEL (reference sequence). CDR3 length equals 15 residues. The V end lost 1 base, the J end lost 0 bases, and 10 bases lay between the germline ends. The CDR3 sequence is CASSQAAAFSYEQYF. The CDR3 DNA reads as TGTGCCAGCAGCCAAGCAGCGGCGTTCTCCTACGAGCAGTACTTC.

This clonotype was detected a few times. This chain joins TRBV27 and TRBJ2-7, with 9 bases matching TRBD2. V was pared by 6 bases and J by 2 bases, with 11 bases of the junction left unmatched. The CDR3 consists of 16 residues. Germline V gene sequence: CDR1 MNHEY, CDR2 SMNVEV (reference sequence). The CDR3 sequence is CASRVTSGGNAYEQYF. The DNA for the CDR3 is TGTGCCAGCAGGGTGACTAGCGGAGGGAACGCCTACGAGCAGTACTTC.

V is TRBV4-1 and J is TRBJ1-4; 11 positions match TRBD1. The CDR3 runs to 16 residues. V was clipped by 0 bases and J by 7 bases; unmatched bases: 4. CDR1 is MGHRA and CDR2 is YSYEKL in the germline V gene. The CDR3 DNA reads as TGCGCCAGCAGCCAAGAGGACAGGGGGCGAGGTGAAAAACTGTTTTTT. As protein: CASSQEDRGRGEKLFF.

This clonotype was found a few times. V and J are TRBV7-6 and TRBJ2-2; D remains unclear. Germline V gene lookup returns CDR1 SGHVS and CDR2 FNYEAQ. Trimming took off 2 bases at V and 6 bases at J, with 7 bases between the two ends. The CDR3 extends over 13 amino acids. This CDR3 reads CASSLSPAGELFF. The CDR3 DNA is TGTGCCAGCAGCTTATCTCCGGCCGGGGAGCTGTTTTTT.

This clonotype appeared many times. The genes are TRBV20-1 and TRBJ1-3; D ambiguous. Germline V gives CDR1 DFQATT, CDR2 SNEGSKA (reference sequence). The CDR3 is made up of 14 amino acids. The CDR3 here is CRVGRAISGNTIYF. CDR3 bases: TGCCGAGTGGGTAGGGCGATCTCTGGAAACACCATATATTTT.

V is TRBV3-1 and J is TRBJ1-3; a weak D match, TRBD1 (5 bases). CDR1 LGHDT and CDR2 YNNKEL come from the germline V gene (reference sequence). This CDR3 has 13 residues. V was shortened by 4 bases and J by 8 bases, with 12 bases between the two germline ends. The CDR3 reads CASSLRGPDTIYF. For the CDR3, the DNA is TGTGCCAGCAGCCTGAGGGGACCAGACACCATATATTTT. Variable domain in full (rest from reference TRBV3-1 and TRBJ1-3): DTAVSQTPKYLVTQMGNDKSIKCEQNLGHDTMYWYKQDSKKFLKIMFSYNNKELIINETVPNRFSPKSPDKAHLNLHINSLELGDSAVYFCASSLRGPDTIYFGEGSWLTVV.

The CDR3 reads CASSFGPNPLDTEAFF. The DNA for the CDR3 is TGTGCCAGCAGTTTTGGCCCAAATCCTCTGGACACTGAAGCTTTCTTT. The chain links TRBV6-5 to TRBJ1-1; D unclear. V was cut by 4 bases and J by 3 bases, with 18 bases left in between. The length of the CDR3 is 16 residues. Germline values: CDR1 MNHEY, CDR2 SVGAGI.

A few counts support this clonotype. The gene calls are TRBV18 and TRBJ1-1; D possibly corresponds to TRBD1 (6 bases). Trimming removed 2 bases from V and 3 bases from J, with 7 bases in between. The CDR3 contains 13 residues. Germline V gives CDR1 KGHSH, CDR2 LQKENI. The CDR3 sequence: CASSPRGDTEAFF. As DNA, the CDR3 is TGTGCCAGCTCACCAAGGGGGGACACTGAAGCTTTCTTT.

This clonotype appeared many times. The chain combines TRBV10-3 with TRBJ2-1; the match to TRBD2 covers 12 bases. The CDR3 covers 17 residues. V shed 6 bases, J shed 3 bases, and the junction held 9 bases outside the gene matches. The germline V gene encodes CDR1 ENHRY and CDR2 SYGVKD. The CDR3 nucleotides read TGTGCCATCAGCTTGTCTAGCGGGAGGGCTTTCTACAATGAGCAGTTCTTC. Translated, it gives CAISLSSGRAFYNEQFF.

This chain links TRBV12-3 or TRBV12-4 with TRBJ2-2; TRBD1 is a possible D gene (5 bases). V was cut by 6 bases and J by 2 bases, with 10 bases left in between. This CDR3 is 14 amino acids long. The CDR3, as DNA: TGTGCCAGCAGCCCCCGGACAAACACCGGGGAGCTGTTTTTT. It translates to CASSPRTNTGELFF.

This clonotype was recorded a few times. This rearrangement joins TRBV28 to TRBJ2-3; the D is unclear. The germline V gene has CDR1 MDHEN and CDR2 SYDVKM. The CDR3 length is 12 residues. Trimming left V 6 bases short and J 4 bases short, with 8 bases between. The chain's CDR3 is CASSRMADTQYF. CDR3 DNA: TGTGCCAGCAGCAGGATGGCAGATACGCAGTATTTT.